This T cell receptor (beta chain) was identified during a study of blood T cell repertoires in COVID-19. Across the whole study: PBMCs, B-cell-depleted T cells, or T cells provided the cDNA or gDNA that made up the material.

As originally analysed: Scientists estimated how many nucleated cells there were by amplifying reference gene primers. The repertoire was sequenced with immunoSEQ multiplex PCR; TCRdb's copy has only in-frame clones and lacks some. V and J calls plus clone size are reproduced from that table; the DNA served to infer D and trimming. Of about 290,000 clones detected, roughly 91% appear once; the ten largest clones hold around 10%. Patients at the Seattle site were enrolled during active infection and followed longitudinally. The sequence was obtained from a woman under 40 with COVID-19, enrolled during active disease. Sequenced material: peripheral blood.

The CDR3 region is CASSWGLLNYGYTF. CDR3 in DNA: TGTGCCAGTAGTTGGGGCCTCCTAAACTATGGCTACACCTTC. The chain has TRBV19 and TRBJ1-2, with D perhaps matching TRBD1 (5 bases). The V end lost 5 bases, the J end lost 2 bases, and 12 bases lay between the germline ends. Looked up from germline, CDR1 is LNHDA and CDR2 is SQIVND (reference sequence). The CDR3 runs 14 residues.